One and the same sample provided the 28 T cell receptor beta chains below, sequenced in a study of OX40 agonist ivuxolimab in advanced cancers. TCRdb's table, derived via immunoSEQ multiplex PCR, lists solely in-frame clones and lacks some. Of about 26,000 clones listed, roughly 70% are singletons. This material consisted of CD4+ or CD8+ T cells sorted from blood, taken in a trial of the OX40 agonist ivuxolimab. These receptors came from an adult with an advanced solid tumor such as melanoma, head and neck, liver or kidney cancer.

V is TRBV18 and J is TRBJ2-3; a possible D gene is TRBD2 (5 bases). CDR1 KGHSH and CDR2 LQKENI come from the germline V gene. The CDR3 totals 16 residues. V lost 2 bases and J 6 bases, leaving 18 bases between the germline ends. CDR3 protein: CASSPLREGVPDTQYF. The CDR3 DNA follows: TGTGCCAGCTCACCATTGAGGGAAGGTGTCCCTGATACGCAGTATTTT.

V and J are TRBV10-3 and TRBJ2-7; D possibly matches TRBD1 or TRBD2 (5 bases each). V was cut by 10 bases and J by 0 bases, with 16 bases left in between. CDR1 is ENHRY and CDR2 is SYGVKD in the germline V gene. The CDR3 totals 14 residues. The CDR3 is CATTPGRYSYEQYF. The DNA of the CDR3 is TGTGCCACCACTCCGGGACGGTACTCCTACGAGCAGTACTTC.

V and J are TRBV6-5 and TRBJ2-6; TRBD1 is a possible D gene (5 bases). With 2 bases removed from V and 1 base from J, the gap between germline ends came to 9 bases. There are 16 residues in the CDR3. CDR1 MNHEY and CDR2 SVGAGI come from the germline V gene. The CDR3 nucleotides are TGTGCCAGCAGTTACGCTACAGGATCTGGGGCCAACGTCCTGACTTTC. It translates to CASSYATGSGANVLTF.

V and J are TRBV6-6 and TRBJ2-4; D tentatively fits TRBD1 or TRBD2 (5 bases each). Trimming took off 6 bases at V and 8 bases at J, with 17 bases between the two ends. This CDR3 has 14 residues. Germline assignment: CDR1 MNHNY and CDR2 SVGAGI (reference sequence). CDR3 sequence reads: CASRPGRGTYIQYF. The CDR3 DNA sequence: TGTGCCAGCAGACCGGGACGGGGCACGTACATTCAGTACTTC.

CDR3 nucleotides: TGTGCCAGCAGCTTAATGGCTAGCGGCAAGAATGAGCAGTTCTTC. It codes for CASSLMASGKNEQFF. J is TRBJ2-1 and V is TRBV7-3; 7 nucleotides line up with TRBD2. There are 15 residues in the CDR3. The trim removed 1 base at V and 7 bases at J, leaving 7 bases unmatched. CDR1 SGHTA and CDR2 FQGTGA come from the germline V gene.

This clone was detected once. The genes are TRBV6-5 and TRBJ1-6; unclear D gene. This CDR3 contains 15 residues. With 2 bases removed from V and 13 bases from J, the gap between germline ends came to 18 bases. Germline V gene lookup returns CDR1 MNHEY and CDR2 SVGAGI. The CDR3 nucleotides are TGTGCCAGCAGTTACAACGTACGCCAACCGTTTCCCCTCCACTTT. Its protein product is CASSYNVRQPFPLHF.

The chain is built from TRBV7-9 and TRBJ2-2; TRBD2 matches 14 bases. J gave up 9 bases and V 6 bases, and 9 bases lay outside the gene matches. Looked up from germline, CDR1 is SEHNR and CDR2 is FQNEAQ (reference sequence). The CDR3 contains 16 residues. CDR3 nucleotide sequence: TGTGCCAGCAGATCAAGACTAGCGGGGGGGCCAAGGGAGCTGTTTTTT. Its translation: CASRSRLAGGPRELFF.

The rearrangement links TRBV10-3 to TRBJ1-2; 9 bases agree with TRBD1. The CDR3 covers 14 residues. Germline V gives CDR1 ENHRY, CDR2 SYGVKD. The V and J ends lost 2 bases and 4 bases, in that order; junction bases with no gene match: 2. The CDR3: CAISEPGQGYGYTF. As DNA, the CDR3 is TGTGCCATCAGTGAGCCGGGACAGGGCTATGGCTACACCTTC.

This clone is medium-sized in the sample. The chain links TRBV9 to TRBJ1-5; D unresolved. The CDR3 extends over 12 amino acids. V was pared by 3 bases and J by 8 bases, with 9 bases between. Germline V CDR1 and CDR2: SGDLS, YYNGEE. As DNA, the CDR3 is TGTGCCAGCAGCGGCAGATTCAAGCCCCAGCATTTT. It specifies CASSGRFKPQHF.

The chain uses TRBV28 and TRBJ1-3; a weak D match, TRBD1 (5 bases). The CDR3 is made up of 15 amino acids. Trimming pared 4 bases from V and 10 bases from J, leaving 20 bases between. Germline-derived CDR1 and CDR2 are MDHEN and SYDVKM. Here the CDR3 reads CASSSPTGPSKTIYF. The DNA for the CDR3 is TGTGCCAGCAGTTCTCCAACAGGCCCGTCCAAGACCATATATTTT. The complete variable domain, with remaining parts taken from reference TRBV28 and TRBJ1-3, reads DVKVTQSSRYLVKRTGEKVFLECVQDMDHENMFWYRQDPGLGLRLIYFSYDVKMKEKGDIPEGYSVSREKKERFSLILESASTNQTSMYLCASSSPTGPSKTIYFGEGSWLTVV.

This clone is medium-sized (0.01 to 0.1%) in the sample. CDR3: CASSSLQGGYTF. CDR3 sequence (DNA): TGTGCCAGCAGCAGCCTACAGGGAGGCTACACCTTC. The chain uses TRBV5-4 and TRBJ1-2; tentatively, D is TRBD1 (6 bases). The germline CDR1 and CDR2 sequences are SGHNT and YYREEE (reference sequence). CDR3 length: 12 amino acids. The V gene lost 4 bases and the J gene lost 8 bases, with 12 bases spanning the gap.

V is TRBV5-1 and J is TRBJ1-5; D is uncertain. From germline, CDR1 is SGHRS and CDR2 YFSETQ. This CDR3 has 13 residues. V was shortened by 5 bases and J by 3 bases, with 9 bases between the two germline ends. CDR3 in amino acids: CASRPGDNQPQHF. CDR3 sequence (DNA): TGCGCCAGCAGACCCGGGGACAATCAGCCCCAGCATTTT.

The CDR3 bases are TGTGCCAGCAGCCAAGACGGGACCCGCGGGGAGCTGTTTTTT. It codes for CASSQDGTRGELFF. The J gene is TRBJ2-2, the V gene TRBV4-2; D is tentatively TRBD1 or TRBD2 (5 bases each). The CDR3 is 14 amino acids. Germline V CDR1 and CDR2: LGHNA, YNFKEQ. V was clipped by 0 bases and J by 7 bases, with 9 bases between them.

This rearrangement joins TRBV4-1 to TRBJ2-3, with 10 nucleotides matching TRBD2. The CDR3 contains 17 residues. Germline V gives CDR1 MGHRA, CDR2 YSYEKL. V shed 4 bases and J 4 bases; nucleotides not matched to a gene: 11. CDR3 loop: CASSPLRTSGLSDTQYF. The CDR3, as DNA: TGCGCCAGCAGCCCTCTCCGGACTAGCGGACTTTCAGATACGCAGTATTTT.

This clone was counted between two and nine times. The V call is TRBV20-1, the J call TRBJ1-2, with no clear D. Germline values: CDR1 DFQATT, CDR2 SNEGSKA (reference sequence). Trimming removed 3 bases from V and 8 bases from J, with 4 bases in between. There are 9 residues in the CDR3. CDR3 in amino acids: CSASTGYTF. In DNA form, the CDR3 reads TGCAGTGCTAGTACCGGCTACACCTTC.

V and J are TRBV7-2 and TRBJ1-2; no definite D call. The V and J ends lost 4 bases and 0 bases respectively, with 12 bases between them. CDR3 length: 15 amino acids. The germline gives CDR1 SGHTA, CDR2 FQGNSA. This CDR3 reads CASSSLTDTNYGYTF. The CDR3 coding sequence is TGTGCCAGCAGCTCACTGACGGATACTAACTATGGCTACACCTTC.

The chain combines TRBV11-2 with TRBJ1-2; TRBD1 is a possible D gene (5 bases). CDR1 is SGHAT and CDR2 is FQNNGV in the germline V gene. The V end was cut by 1 base, the J end by 0 bases, with 12 bases between. There are 16 residues in the CDR3. CDR3 sequence (DNA): TGTGCCAGCAGCTTAGGGTGGGGCAGATCTAACTATGGCTACACCTTC. It specifies CASSLGWGRSNYGYTF.

The chain combines TRBV4-1 with TRBJ2-1, with D possibly TRBD1 on 6 matching bases. This CDR3 is 13 amino acids long. The V end was cut by 4 bases, the J end by 10 bases, with 14 bases between. CDR1 MGHRA and CDR2 YSYEKL come from the germline V gene. The CDR3 DNA sequence: TGCGCCAGCAGCCGGTATGCAGGGGCCGAGCAGTTCTTC. This codes for CASSRYAGAEQFF.

In its sample, this clone was seen once. The chain joins TRBV5-1 to TRBJ2-1; tentative D call: TRBD1 (6 bases). The V gene's germline CDR1 is SGHRS and CDR2 YFSETQ. CDR3 length: 16 amino acids. V shed 3 bases and J shed 2 bases, with 15 bases lying between them. The CDR3 loop is CASSSEGGEAYNEQFF. The CDR3, as DNA: TGCGCCAGCAGCTCCGAAGGGGGAGAGGCCTACAATGAGCAGTTCTTC.

The gene calls are TRBV18 and TRBJ2-5; D is ambiguous. Germline assignment: CDR1 KGHSH and CDR2 LQKENI. The CDR3 is made up of 13 amino acids. Trimming removed 1 base at V and 2 bases at J, with 5 bases between. CDR3 bases: TGTGCCAGCTCACCACTAAGTCAAGAGACCCAGTACTTC. Translated, it gives CASSPLSQETQYF.

This chain joins TRBV4-1 and TRBJ1-1, with 11 bases fitting TRBD1. CDR3 length: 17 amino acids. Germline-derived CDR1 and CDR2 are MGHRA and YSYEKL. V dropped 2 bases and J dropped 2; count of bases not matched to a gene: 7. Here the CDR3 DNA reads TGCGCCAGCAGCCAACCCGGGACAGGGGGGCGAAACACTGAAGCTTTCTTT. This encodes CASSQPGTGGRNTEAFF.

This rearrangement joins TRBV5-1 to TRBJ2-2; tentative D call: TRBD2 (5 bases). Germline loops: CDR1 SGHRS, CDR2 YFSETQ. The CDR3 loop spans 17 amino acids. Trimming took 2 bases from V and 2 from J, leaving 16 bases between them. The CDR3 DNA reads as TGCGCCAGCAGCTTTATTCCAAGAGGGAGAAACACCGGGGAGCTGTTTTTT. This sequence encodes CASSFIPRGRNTGELFF.

The J gene is TRBJ2-7, the V gene TRBV7-6, with 8 bases identical to TRBD1. Germline CDR1 and CDR2: SGHVS and FNYEAQ. The CDR3 extends over 16 amino acids. With 4 bases clipped from V and 4 bases from J, the junction kept 12 bases outside the gene matches. CDR3 DNA: TGTGCCAGCAGCTCAACCTCTCGGACAGGGTTTTACGAGCAGTACTTC. This codes for CASSSTSRTGFYEQYF.

The CDR3 loop reads CASSRVLAGGETQYF. The CDR3 DNA reads TGTGCCAGCAGTCGAGTGCTAGCGGGAGGCGAGACCCAGTACTTC. The rearrangement links TRBV7-2 to TRBJ2-5, with 11 bases lining up with TRBD2. The CDR3 runs 15 residues. CDR1 is SGHTA and CDR2 is FQGNSA in the germline V gene. V lost 6 bases, J lost 5 bases, and 8 bases stayed unmatched.

A few counts support this clone. At one boundary the junction diverges from the germline segment, which might be a read error. The chain combines TRBV2 with TRBJ1-1, with D hard to call. This CDR3 spans 11 amino acids. Germline V gene sequence: CDR1 SNHLY, CDR2 FYNNEI. The CDR3 sequence: CATARDGGSSF. In nucleotides, the CDR3 is TGTGCCACCGCCAGAGACGGCGGATCTTCGTTT.

This clone has more than one count but fewer than ten. The V and J genes are TRBV28 and TRBJ2-7; the match to TRBD1 covers 10 bases. CDR1 is MDHEN, CDR2 SYDVKM, per germline. The CDR3 totals 15 residues. The junction had 4 bases not matched to a gene; V was cut back by 4 bases and J by 1 base. The DNA of the CDR3 is TGTGCCAGCAGTTACCGGACAGGGGGATCCTACGAGCAGTACTTC. Its protein product is CASSYRTGGSYEQYF.

There are a few counts of this clone. The gene calls are TRBV10-1 and TRBJ1-2, with D possibly matching TRBD1 (5 bases). V was pared by 3 bases and J by 4 bases, with 6 bases between. The germline CDR1 and CDR2 sequences are WNHNN and SYGVQD (reference sequence). CDR3 length equals 12 residues. The CDR3 here is CASSDGGYGYTF. CDR3 coding DNA: TGCGCCAGCAGTGACGGGGGCTATGGCTACACCTTC.

V and J are TRBV6-5 and TRBJ2-5, with D maybe TRBD1 (6 bases). The germline V gene encodes CDR1 MNHEY and CDR2 SVGAGI. The CDR3 has 15 amino acids. Trimming took 2 bases from V and 4 from J, leaving 14 bases between them. The CDR3 DNA follows: TGTGCCAGCAGTTACCGGTACAGGGTTGGAGAGACCCAGTACTTC. This codes for CASSYRYRVGETQYF.